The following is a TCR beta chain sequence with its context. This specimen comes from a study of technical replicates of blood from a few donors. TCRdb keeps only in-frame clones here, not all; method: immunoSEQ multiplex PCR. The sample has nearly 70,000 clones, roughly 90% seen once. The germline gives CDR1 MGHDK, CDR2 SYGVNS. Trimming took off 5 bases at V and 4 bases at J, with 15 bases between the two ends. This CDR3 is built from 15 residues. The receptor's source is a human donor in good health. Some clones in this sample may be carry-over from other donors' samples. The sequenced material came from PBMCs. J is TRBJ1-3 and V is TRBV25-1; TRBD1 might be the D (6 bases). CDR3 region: CASSKSRGIGNTIYF. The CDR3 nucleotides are TGTGCCAGCAGTAAGAGCAGGGGCATAGGAAACACCATATATTTT.